Sequencing of this T cell receptor beta chain was carried out in a study of cytomegalovirus exposure and HLA in healthy donors. The PCR made use of 60 Vbeta and 13 Jbeta primers. The data were produced by immunoSEQ multiplex PCR, yet TCRdb's version contains in-frame clones alone and is incomplete. The sample records some 270,000 clones, over 90% being singletons. Germline V gene lookup returns CDR1 MNHEY and CDR2 SVGAGI. The V end was cut by 2 bases, the J end by 6 bases, with 7 bases between. The CDR3 is made up of 12 amino acids. The genes are TRBV6-5 and TRBJ1-1; a possible D gene is TRBD1 (5 bases). This receptor was obtained from a girl aged 2-15 years in good health and CMV-seronegative. Source material: PBMCs. The CDR3 DNA reads as TGTGCCAGCAGTTACGGGGGGTCTGAAGCTTTCTTT. This gives the protein CASSYGGSEAFF.